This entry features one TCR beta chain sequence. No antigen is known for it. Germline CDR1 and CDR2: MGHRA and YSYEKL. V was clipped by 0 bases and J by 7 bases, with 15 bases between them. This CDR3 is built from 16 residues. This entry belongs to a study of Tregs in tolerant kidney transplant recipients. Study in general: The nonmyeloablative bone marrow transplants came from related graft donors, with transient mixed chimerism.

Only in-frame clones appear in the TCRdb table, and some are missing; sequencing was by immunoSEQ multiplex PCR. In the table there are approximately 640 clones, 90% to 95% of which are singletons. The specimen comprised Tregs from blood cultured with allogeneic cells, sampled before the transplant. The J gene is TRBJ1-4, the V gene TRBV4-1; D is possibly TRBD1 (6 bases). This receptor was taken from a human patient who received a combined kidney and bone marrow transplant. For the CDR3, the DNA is TGCGCCAGCAGCCAAGAACCCCTGGGGGGCTCTGAAAAACTGTTTTTT. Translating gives CASSQEPLGGSEKLFF.